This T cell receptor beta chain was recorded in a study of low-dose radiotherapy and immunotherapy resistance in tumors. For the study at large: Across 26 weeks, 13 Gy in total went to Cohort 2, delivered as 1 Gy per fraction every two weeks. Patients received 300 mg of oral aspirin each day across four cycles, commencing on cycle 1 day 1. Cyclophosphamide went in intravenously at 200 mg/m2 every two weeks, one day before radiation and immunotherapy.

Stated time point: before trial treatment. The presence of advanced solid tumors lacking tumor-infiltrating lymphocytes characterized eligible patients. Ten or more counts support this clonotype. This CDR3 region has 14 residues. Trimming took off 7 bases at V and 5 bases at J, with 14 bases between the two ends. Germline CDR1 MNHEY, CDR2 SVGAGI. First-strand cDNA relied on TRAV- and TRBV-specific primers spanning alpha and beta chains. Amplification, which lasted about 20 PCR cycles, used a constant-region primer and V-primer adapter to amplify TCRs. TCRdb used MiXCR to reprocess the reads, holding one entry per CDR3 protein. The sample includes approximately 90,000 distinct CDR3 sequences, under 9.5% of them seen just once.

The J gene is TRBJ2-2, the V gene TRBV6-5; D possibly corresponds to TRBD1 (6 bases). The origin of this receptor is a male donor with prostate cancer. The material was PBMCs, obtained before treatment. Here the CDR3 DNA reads TGTGCCAGCAATAAGGAAGGGGGTACCGGGGAGCTGTTTTTT. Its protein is CASNKEGGTGELFF.